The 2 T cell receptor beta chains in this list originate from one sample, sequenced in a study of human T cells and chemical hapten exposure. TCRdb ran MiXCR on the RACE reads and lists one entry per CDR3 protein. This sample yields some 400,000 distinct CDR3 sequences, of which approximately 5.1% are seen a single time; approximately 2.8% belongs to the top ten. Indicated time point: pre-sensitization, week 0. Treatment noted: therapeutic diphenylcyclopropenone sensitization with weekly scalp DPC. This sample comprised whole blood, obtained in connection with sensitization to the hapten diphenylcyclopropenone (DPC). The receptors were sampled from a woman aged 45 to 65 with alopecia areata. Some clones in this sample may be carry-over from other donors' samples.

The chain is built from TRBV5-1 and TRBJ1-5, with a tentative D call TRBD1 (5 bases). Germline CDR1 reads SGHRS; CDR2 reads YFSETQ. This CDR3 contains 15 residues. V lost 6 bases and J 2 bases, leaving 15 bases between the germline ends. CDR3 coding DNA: TGCGCCAGCACTCTTGACCAGGGAGGCAATCAGCCCCAGCATTTT. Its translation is CASTLDQGGNQPQHF.

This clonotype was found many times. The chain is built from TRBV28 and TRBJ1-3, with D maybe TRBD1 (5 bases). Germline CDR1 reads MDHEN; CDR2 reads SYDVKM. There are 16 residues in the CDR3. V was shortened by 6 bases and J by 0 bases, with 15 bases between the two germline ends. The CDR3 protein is CASSGSGGVSGNTIYF. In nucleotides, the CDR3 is TGTGCCAGCAGCGGATCCGGGGGGGTCTCTGGAAACACCATATATTTT.